This T cell receptor (beta chain) was recovered during a study of blood T cell repertoires in COVID-19. On the study more broadly: Specimens from acute and convalescent COVID-19 originated in the United States, Italy and Spain.

TCRdb's copy holds only in-frame clones and misses some; the assay was immunoSEQ multiplex PCR. The sample gives approximately 300,000 clones, 65% to 90% of which show up once; around 4.6% is in the top ten. Germline V lookup: CDR1 SGHNT, CDR2 YYREEE (reference sequence). The CDR3 totals 15 residues. After removal of 3 bases from V and 6 bases from J, the junction contained 8 bases not matched to a gene. The clonotype comes from a man between 25 and 39 years old who had recovered from COVID-19. The chain uses TRBV5-4 and TRBJ2-2, with TRBD2 identical over 7 bases. Sequencing was carried out using PBMCs or T cells enriched from blood (not recorded which). As DNA, the CDR3 is TGTGCCAGCAGCTCCGGGACTATCTCAGCCGGGGAGCTGTTTTTT. The encoded protein is CASSSGTISAGELFF.